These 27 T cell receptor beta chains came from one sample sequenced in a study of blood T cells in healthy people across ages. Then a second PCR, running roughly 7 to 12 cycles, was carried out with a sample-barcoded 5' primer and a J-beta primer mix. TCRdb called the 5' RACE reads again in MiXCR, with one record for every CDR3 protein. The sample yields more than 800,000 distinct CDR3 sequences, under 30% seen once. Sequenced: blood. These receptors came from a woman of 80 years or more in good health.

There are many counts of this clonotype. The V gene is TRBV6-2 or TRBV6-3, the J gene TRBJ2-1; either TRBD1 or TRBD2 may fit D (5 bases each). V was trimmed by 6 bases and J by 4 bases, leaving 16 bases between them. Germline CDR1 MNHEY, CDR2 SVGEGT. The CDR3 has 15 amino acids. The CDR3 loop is CASRRAGTSYNEQFF. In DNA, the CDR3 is TGTGCCAGCAGGAGAGCCGGGACCTCATACAATGAGCAGTTCTTC.

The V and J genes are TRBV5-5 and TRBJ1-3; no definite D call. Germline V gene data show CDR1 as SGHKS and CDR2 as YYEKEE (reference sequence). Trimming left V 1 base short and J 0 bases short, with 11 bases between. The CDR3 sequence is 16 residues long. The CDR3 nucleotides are TGTGCCAGCAGCTTGCCAGGTCTTAGCTCTGGAAACACCATATATTTT. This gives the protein CASSLPGLSSGNTIYF. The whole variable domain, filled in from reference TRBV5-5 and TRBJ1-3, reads DAGVTQSPTHLIKTRGQQVTLRCSPISGHKSVSWYQQVLGQGPQFIFQYYEKEERGRGNFPDRFSARQFPNYSSELNVNALLLGDSALYLCASSLPGLSSGNTIYFGEGSWLTVV.

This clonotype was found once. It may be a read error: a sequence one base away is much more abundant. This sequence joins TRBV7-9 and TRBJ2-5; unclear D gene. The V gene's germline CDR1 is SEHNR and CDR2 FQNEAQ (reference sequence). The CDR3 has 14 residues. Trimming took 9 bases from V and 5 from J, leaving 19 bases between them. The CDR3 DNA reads TGTGCCAGACGGCGTGGGGTATTCTGCGAGACCCAGTACTTC. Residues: CARRRGVFCETQYF.

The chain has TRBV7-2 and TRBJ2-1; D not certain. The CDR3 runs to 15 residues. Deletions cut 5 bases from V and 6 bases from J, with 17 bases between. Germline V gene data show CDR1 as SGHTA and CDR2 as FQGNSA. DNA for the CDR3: TGTGCCAGCAGCGGCCTTGCCCATCCTGGCAATGAGCAGTTCTTC. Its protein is CASSGLAHPGNEQFF.

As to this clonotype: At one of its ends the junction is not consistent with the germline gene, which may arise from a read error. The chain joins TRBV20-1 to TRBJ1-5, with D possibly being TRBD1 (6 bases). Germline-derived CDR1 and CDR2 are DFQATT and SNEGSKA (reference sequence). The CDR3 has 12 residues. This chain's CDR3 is CSGGQSNRPQHF. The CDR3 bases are TGCAGTGGGGGACAAAGCAATCGGCCCCAGCATTTT.

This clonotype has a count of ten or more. CDR3 protein: CAWSGQGKIYEQFF. In nucleotides, the CDR3 is TGTGCCTGGAGTGGACAGGGGAAAATCTATGAGCAGTTCTTC. The chain is built from TRBV30 and TRBJ2-1; 8 bases are shared with TRBD1. CDR1 GTSNPN and CDR2 SVGIG come from the germline V gene (reference sequence). The CDR3 contains 14 residues. Trimming took 1 base from V and 8 from J; bases not matched to a gene: 7. Together with reference TRBV30 and TRBJ2-1, the CDR3 gives the full variable domain: SQTIHQWPATLVQPVGSPLSLECTVEGTSNPNLYWYRQAAGRGLQLLFYSVGIGQISSEVPQNLSASRPQDRQFILSSKKLLLSDSGFYLCAWSGQGKIYEQFFGPGTRLTVL.

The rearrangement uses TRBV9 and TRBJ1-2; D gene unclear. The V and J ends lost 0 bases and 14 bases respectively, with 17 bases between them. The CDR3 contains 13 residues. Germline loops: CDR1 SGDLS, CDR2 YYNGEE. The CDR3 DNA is TGTGCCAGCAGCGTAGAGCCGGGTCTGGTTGGAACCTTC. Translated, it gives CASSVEPGLVGTF.

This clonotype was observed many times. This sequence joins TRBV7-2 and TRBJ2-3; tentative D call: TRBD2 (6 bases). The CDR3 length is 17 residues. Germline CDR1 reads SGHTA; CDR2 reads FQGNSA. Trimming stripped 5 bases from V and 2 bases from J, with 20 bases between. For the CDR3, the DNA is TGTGCCAGCAGCCAGCAGGGTGCGGGACTCTACACAGATACGCAGTATTTT. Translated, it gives CASSQQGAGLYTDTQYF.

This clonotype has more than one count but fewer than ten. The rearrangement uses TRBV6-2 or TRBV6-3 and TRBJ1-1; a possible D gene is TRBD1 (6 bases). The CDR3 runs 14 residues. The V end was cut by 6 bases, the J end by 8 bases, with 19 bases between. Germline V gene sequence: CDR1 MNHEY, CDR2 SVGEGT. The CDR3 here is CASRMGHYGIEAFF. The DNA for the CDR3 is TGTGCCAGCAGGATGGGACATTATGGTATCGAAGCTTTCTTT.

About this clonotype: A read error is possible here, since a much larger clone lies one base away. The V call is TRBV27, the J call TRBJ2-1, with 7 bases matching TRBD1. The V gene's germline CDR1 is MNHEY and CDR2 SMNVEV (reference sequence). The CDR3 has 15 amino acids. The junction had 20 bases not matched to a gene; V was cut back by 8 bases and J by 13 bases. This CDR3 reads CASGFLGTAKETQFF. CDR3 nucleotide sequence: TGTGCCAGCGGATTCCTTGGGACAGCGAAAGAGACCCAGTTCTTC.

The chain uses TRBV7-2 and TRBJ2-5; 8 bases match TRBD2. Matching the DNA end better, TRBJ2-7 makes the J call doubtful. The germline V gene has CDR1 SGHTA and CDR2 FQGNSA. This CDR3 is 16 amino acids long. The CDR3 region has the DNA TGTGCCAGCAGTCTATCCTTATCGGGGGGGCGTAGCGAGCAGTACTTC. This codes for CASSLSLSGGRSEQYF.

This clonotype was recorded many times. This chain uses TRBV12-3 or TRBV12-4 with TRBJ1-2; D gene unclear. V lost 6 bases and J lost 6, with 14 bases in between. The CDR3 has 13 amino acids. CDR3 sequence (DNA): TGTGCCAGCAGCGTAAACGGGGTGGATGGCTACACCTTC. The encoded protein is CASSVNGVDGYTF.

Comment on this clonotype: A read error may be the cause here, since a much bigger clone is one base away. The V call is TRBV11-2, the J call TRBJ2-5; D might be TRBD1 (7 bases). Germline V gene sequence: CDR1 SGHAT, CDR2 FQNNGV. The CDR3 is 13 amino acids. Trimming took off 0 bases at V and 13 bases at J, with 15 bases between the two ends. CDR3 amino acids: CASSLDRRGRSYF. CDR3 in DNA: TGTGCCAGCAGCTTAGATCGGAGGGGGCGGTCGTACTTC.

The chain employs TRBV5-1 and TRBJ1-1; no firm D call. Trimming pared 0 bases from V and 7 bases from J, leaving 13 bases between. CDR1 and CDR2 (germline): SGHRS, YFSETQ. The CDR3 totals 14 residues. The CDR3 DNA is TGCGCCAGCAGCTTGGACCGAGATTGGGGTGAAGCTTTCTTT. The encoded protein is CASSLDRDWGEAFF.

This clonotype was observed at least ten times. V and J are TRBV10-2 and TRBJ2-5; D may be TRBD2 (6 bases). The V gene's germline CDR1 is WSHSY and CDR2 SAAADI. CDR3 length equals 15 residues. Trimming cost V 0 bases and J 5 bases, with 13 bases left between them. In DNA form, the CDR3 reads TGCGCCAGCAGTGAGTCACTACCGGGGGAGGAGACCCAGTACTTC. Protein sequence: CASSESLPGEETQYF.

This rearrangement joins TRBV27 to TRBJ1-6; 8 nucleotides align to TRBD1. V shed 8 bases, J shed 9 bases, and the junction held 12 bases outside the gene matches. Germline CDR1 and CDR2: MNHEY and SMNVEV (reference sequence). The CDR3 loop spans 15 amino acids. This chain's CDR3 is CASANRGRGGSPLHF. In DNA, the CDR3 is TGTGCCAGCGCAAACAGGGGGAGGGGTGGTTCACCCCTCCACTTT.

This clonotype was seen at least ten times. CDR3 in DNA: TGTGCCAGCAGTGAAAACAAAGGCGGGAGCTCCTACGAGCAGTACTTC. Its translation: CASSENKGGSSYEQYF. This chain connects TRBV6-1 to TRBJ2-7; 7 bases agree with TRBD2. The length of the CDR3 is 16 residues. From germline, CDR1 is MNHNS and CDR2 SASEGT. The junction had 7 bases not matched to a gene; V was cut back by 2 bases and J by 0 bases.

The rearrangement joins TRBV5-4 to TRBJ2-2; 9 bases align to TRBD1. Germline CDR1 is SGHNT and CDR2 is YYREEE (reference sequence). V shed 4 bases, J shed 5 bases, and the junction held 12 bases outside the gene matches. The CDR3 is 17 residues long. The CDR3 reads CASSSRDRVLRTGELFF. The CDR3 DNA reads TGTGCCAGCAGCAGCCGGGACAGGGTACTAAGGACCGGGGAGCTGTTTTTT.

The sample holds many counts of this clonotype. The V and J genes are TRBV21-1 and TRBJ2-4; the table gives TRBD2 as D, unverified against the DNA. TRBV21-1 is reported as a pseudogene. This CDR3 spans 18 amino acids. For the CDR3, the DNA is TGTGCCAGCAGCCCATCCCCTCGGGGGGGACTAGCCAAAAACATTCAGTACTTC. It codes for CASSPSPRGGLAKNIQYF.

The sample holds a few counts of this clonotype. CDR3 nucleotides: TGTGCCAGCAGCTTAGTCACCGGGGACACTGAAGCTTTCTTT. Translated, it gives CASSLVTGDTEAFF. This chain connects TRBV7-2 to TRBJ1-1; D is unclear. The length of the CDR3 is 14 residues. Germline CDR1 SGHTA, CDR2 FQGNSA. V lost 1 base and J lost 3, with 9 bases in between.

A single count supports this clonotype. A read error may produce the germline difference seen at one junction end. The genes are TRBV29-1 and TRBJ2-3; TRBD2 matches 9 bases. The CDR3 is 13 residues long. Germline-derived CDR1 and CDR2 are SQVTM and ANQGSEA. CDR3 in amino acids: CSVAGTSKDTQYF. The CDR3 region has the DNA TGCAGCGTCGCAGGGACTAGCAAAGATACGCAGTATTTT.

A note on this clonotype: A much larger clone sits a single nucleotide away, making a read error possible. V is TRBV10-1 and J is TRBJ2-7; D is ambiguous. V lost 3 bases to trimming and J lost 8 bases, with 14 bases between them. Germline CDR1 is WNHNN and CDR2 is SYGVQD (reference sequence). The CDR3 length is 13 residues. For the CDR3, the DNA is TGCGCCAGCAGTGAAGGAATGGATGGGAAGCAGTACTTC. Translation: CASSEGMDGKQYF.

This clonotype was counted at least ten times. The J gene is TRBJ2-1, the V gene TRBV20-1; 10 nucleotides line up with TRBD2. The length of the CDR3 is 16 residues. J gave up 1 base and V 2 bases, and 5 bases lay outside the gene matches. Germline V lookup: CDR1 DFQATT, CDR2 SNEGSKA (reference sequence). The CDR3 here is CSARLAGALSYNEQFF. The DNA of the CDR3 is TGCAGTGCTAGACTAGCGGGGGCCCTATCCTACAATGAGCAGTTCTTC.

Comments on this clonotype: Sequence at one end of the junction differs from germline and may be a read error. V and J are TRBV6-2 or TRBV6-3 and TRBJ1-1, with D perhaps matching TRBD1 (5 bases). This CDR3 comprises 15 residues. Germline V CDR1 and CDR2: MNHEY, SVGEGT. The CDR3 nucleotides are TGTACCAGCAATAGGGGAGTCAGAATGAACACTGAAGCTTTCTTT. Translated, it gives CTSNRGVRMNTEAFF.

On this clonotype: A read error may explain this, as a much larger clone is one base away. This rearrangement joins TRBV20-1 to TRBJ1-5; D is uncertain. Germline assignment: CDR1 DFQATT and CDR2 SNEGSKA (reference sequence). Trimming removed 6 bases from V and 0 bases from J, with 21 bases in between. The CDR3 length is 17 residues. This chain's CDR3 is CSAMDGVLKYSNQPQHF. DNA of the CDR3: TGCAGTGCCATGGACGGGGTGCTAAAGTATAGCAATCAGCCCCAGCATTTT.

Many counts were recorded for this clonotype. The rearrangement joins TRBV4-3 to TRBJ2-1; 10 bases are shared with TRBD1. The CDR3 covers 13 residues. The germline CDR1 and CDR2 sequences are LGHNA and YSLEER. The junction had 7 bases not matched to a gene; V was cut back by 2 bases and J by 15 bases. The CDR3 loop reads CASSQHGQGVLFF. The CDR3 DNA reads TGCGCCAGCAGCCAACATGGACAGGGGGTCCTGTTCTTC.

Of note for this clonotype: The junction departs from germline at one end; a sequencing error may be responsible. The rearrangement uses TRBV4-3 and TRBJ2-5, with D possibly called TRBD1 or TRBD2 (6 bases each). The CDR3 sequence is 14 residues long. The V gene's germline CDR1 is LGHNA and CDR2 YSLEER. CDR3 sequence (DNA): TGCGCCAGCAGCCAAGGTGGGGGGCAAGAGACCCTGTACTTC. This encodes CASSQGGGQETLYF.